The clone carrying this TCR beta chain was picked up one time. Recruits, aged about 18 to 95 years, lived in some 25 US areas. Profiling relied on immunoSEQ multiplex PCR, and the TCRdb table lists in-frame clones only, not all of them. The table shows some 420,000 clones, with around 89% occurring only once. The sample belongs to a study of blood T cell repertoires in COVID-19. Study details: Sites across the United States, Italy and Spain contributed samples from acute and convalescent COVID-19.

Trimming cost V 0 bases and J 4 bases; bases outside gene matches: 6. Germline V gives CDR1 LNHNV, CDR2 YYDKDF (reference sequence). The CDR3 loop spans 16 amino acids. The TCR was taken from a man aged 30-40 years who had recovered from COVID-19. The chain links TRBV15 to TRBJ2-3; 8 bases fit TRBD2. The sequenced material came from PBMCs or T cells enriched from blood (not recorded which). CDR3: CATSRDRATSADTQYF. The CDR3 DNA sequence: TGTGCCACCAGCAGAGATCGCGCGACTAGCGCAGATACGCAGTATTTT.